One T cell receptor beta chain is described in this entry. The junction and the germline gene differ at one end; a read error may be behind it. The sample holds other DNA sequences that translate to the same CDR3. This sample is drawn from a study of cytomegalovirus exposure and HLA in healthy donors. The PCR made use of 60 Vbeta and 13 Jbeta primers. Profiling relied on immunoSEQ multiplex PCR, and the TCRdb table lists in-frame clones only, not all of them. The sample lists 99,000 or so clones, more than 60% occurring once. CDR3 length: 14 residues. Germline values: CDR1 SGDLS, CDR2 YYNGEE. The receptor was derived from a man aged 25 to 40 in good health and CMV-seronegative. The source material was PBMCs. This chain joins TRBV9 and TRBJ1-1; D is unclear. For the CDR3, the DNA is TGTGCCAGCAGCGCAACTGGCGGGAACACTGAAGCCTTCTTT. It specifies CASSATGGNTEAFF.